One sample yielded the 5 T cell receptor beta chains listed below, sequenced in a study of T cell changes during pregnancy in multiple sclerosis. The data were produced by immunoSEQ multiplex PCR, yet TCRdb's version contains in-frame clones alone and is incomplete. The sample yields about 47,000 clones, around nine tenths seen once. The input for sequencing was peripheral blood, taken in the first trimester of pregnancy. Receptor source: a female donor with multiple sclerosis, enrolled in a pregnancy study.

J is TRBJ2-5 and V is TRBV13; 16 nucleotides match TRBD2. Germline V gene lookup returns CDR1 PRHDT and CDR2 FYEKMQ (reference sequence). This CDR3 region has 17 residues. The V and J ends lost 5 bases and 4 bases, in that order; junction bases with no gene match: 7. In DNA form, the CDR3 reads TGTGCCAGCAGCCCAGGGACTAGCGGGGGGGCCTTAGAGACCCAGTACTTC. As protein: CASSPGTSGGALETQYF.

The chain recombines TRBV6-1 with TRBJ1-4; D is unresolved. This CDR3 has 15 residues. V lost 1 base and J lost 4, with 10 bases in between. The V gene's germline CDR1 is MNHNS and CDR2 SASEGT. The chain's CDR3 is CASSEEPRYNEKLFF. The CDR3 region has the DNA TGTGCCAGCAGTGAAGAGCCGAGATATAATGAAAAACTGTTTTTT.

V gene TRBV27 combines with J gene TRBJ1-5; D gene uncertain. With 5 bases removed from V and 0 bases from J, the gap between germline ends came to 14 bases. CDR3 size: 16 residues. Germline CDR1 MNHEY, CDR2 SMNVEV (reference sequence). The DNA for the CDR3 is TGTGCCAGCAGTCCAATCAGTTGGTATAGCAATCAGCCCCAGCATTTT. This encodes CASSPISWYSNQPQHF.

The V call is TRBV5-1, the J call TRBJ2-3, with a tentative D call TRBD1 (5 bases). Germline V lookup: CDR1 SGHRS, CDR2 YFSETQ. The CDR3 is made up of 14 amino acids. V gave up 3 bases and J gave up 5 bases, with 13 bases separating them. DNA of the CDR3: TGCGCCAGCAGCTCGGAAGGGGTAATAGATACGCAGTATTTT. It translates to CASSSEGVIDTQYF.

DNA for the CDR3: TGTGCCAGCAGCTTGGGGAGTTGGGGCTACACCTTC. Protein sequence: CASSLGSWGYTF. V gene TRBV5-6 combines with J gene TRBJ1-2; D is undetermined. V was pared by 0 bases and J by 8 bases, with 8 bases between. Germline V gene sequence: CDR1 SGHDT, CDR2 YYEEEE. The CDR3 covers 12 residues.